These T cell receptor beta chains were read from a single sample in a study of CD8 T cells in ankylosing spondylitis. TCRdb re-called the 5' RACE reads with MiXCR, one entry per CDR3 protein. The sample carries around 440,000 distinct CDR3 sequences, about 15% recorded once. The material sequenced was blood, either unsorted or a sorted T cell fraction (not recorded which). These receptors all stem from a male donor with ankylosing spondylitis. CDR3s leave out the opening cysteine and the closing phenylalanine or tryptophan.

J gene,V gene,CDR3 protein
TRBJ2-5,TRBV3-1,ASSQARGLAGGPWETQY
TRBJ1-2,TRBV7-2,ASSLTGQGRGYT
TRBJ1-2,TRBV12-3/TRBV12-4,ASSAEGTGLYGYT
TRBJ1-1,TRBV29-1,SVELGLNTEAF
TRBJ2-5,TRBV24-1,ATSDLAGPETQY
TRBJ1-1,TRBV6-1,ASSPGQGAFYTEAF
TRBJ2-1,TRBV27,ASSLVASGSYNEQF
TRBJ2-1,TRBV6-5,ASSYSKSHNEQF
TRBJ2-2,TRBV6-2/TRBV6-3,ASSYPGQGVHGTGELF
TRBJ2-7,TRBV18,ASSPRAARYYEQY
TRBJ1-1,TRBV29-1,SAPRAGGLNTEAF
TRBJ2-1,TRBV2,ASRGTGSYNEQF
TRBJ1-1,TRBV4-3,ASSQDADRHAF
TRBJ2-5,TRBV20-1,SARVTTQGAQY
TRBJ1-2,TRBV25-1,ASSGLLATVRGGYT
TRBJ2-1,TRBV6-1,ASSPDRGLVYNEQF
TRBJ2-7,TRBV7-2,ASSLVVRAGTPYEQY
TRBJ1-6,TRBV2,ASISRTGQGSPLH
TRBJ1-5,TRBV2,ASSGGLLNQPQH
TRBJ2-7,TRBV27,ASSLSYGRGYDEQY
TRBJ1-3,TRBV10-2,ASSESVGGTTIY
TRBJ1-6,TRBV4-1,ASSQEAPQRFGSPLH
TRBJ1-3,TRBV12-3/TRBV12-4,ASSIGNTIY
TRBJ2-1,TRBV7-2,ASSLHGTYLNNEQF
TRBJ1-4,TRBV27,ASRPTSGGREKLF
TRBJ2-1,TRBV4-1,ASSPWVKGGADEQF
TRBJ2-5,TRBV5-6,ASSAVSTQY
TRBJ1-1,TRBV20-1,SAREGNAEAF
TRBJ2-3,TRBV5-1,ASSLRIRDSDTQY
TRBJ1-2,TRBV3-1,ASSPRWQPNYGYT
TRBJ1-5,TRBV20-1,SAILRRNSNQPQH
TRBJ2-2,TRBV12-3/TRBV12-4,ASSLAKAGELF
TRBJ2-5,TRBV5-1,ASSSAPDVKRWTQY
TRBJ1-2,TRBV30,AWSVTGTRGYT
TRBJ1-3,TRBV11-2,ASSLVPIPGNTIY
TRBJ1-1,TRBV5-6,ASSFLQGLRGTEAF
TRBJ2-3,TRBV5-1,ASSTRTSPSTDTQY
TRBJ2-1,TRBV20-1,SASRGLAGGPVEQF
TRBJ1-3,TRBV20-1,SADEGTGNTIY
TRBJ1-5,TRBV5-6,ASSLAGGGLGQPQH
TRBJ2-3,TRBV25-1,ATGLAGGLTDTQY
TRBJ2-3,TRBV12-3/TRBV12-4,ASSFRSATDTQY
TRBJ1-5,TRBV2,ASSWGFGPGESNQPQH
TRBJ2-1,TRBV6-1,ASSEVRDRRNNEQF
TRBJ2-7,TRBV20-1,SAGGDFSYEQY
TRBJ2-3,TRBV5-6,ASSFLTGGGTDTQY